The TCR beta chain described here comes from a study of early T cells in non-severe SARS-CoV-2 infection. Study summary: With bulk RNA from unsorted whole blood as input, sequencing yielded unpaired chains.

Broader study findings: The matching step, a VDJdb search, favored anti-spike CD8 responses and missed private and CD4 specificities.

CDR1 MDHEN and CDR2 SYDVKM come from the germline V gene. The CDR3 contains 17 residues. The V segment lost 4 bases and the J segment 7 bases; nucleotides outside the gene matches: 13. Individual cDNA molecules carried attached unique molecular identifiers. TCRdb re-called the 5' RACE reads through MiXCR, storing one row per CDR3 protein. This table has 75,000 to 100,000 distinct CDR3 sequences, roughly 17% appearing once. As for this clonotype: What it binds is not known.

The V and J genes are TRBV28 and TRBJ2-7; TRBD2 matches 13 bases. The clonotype originates from an adult who was a healthcare worker with PCR-confirmed SARS-CoV-2 infection or an uninfected control (not recorded which). Sequences were obtained from whole blood. In nucleotides, the CDR3 is TGTGCCAGCAGTTCCTCGTTAGGACTAGCGGGAGCGCTGGAGCAGTACTTC. Its protein product is CASSSSLGLAGALEQYF.